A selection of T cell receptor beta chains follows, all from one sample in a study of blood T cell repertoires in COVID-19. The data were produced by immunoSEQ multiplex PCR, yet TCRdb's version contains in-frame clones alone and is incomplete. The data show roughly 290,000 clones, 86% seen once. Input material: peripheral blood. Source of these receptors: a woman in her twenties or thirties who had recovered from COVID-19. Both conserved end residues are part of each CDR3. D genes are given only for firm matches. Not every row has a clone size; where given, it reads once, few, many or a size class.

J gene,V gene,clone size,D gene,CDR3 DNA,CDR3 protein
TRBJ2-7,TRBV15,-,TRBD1,TGTGCCACCAGCGCTGAACGGGACAGGGGGTGGGAGCAGTACTTC,CATSAERDRGWEQYF
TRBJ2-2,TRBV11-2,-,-,TGTGCCAGCAGCTCAATCAGGGGCGAGAACACCGGGGAGCTGTTTTTT,CASSSIRGENTGELFF
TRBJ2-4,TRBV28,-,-,TGTGCCAGCAGTCCGGGGGACAAAAACATTCAGTACTTC,CASSPGDKNIQYF
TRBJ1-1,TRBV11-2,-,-,TGTGCCAGCAGCTTACTGAGAGAAAACACTGAAGCTTTCTTT,CASSLLRENTEAFF
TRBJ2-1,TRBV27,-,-,TGTGCCAGTTCAAGACAGTCCGAGCTAAATGAGCAGTTCTTC,CASSRQSELNEQFF
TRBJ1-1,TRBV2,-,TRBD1,TGTGCCAGCGTCCCGGGACAGATGAACACTGAAGCTTTCTTT,CASVPGQMNTEAFF
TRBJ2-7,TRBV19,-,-,TGTGCCAGTAGTAGGCGGGGCGGGATCCAGGGATACGAGCAGTACTTC,CASSRRGGIQGYEQYF
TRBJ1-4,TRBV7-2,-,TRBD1,TGTGCCAGCAGCTTTGGGGACAGAAAACATGAAAAACTGTTTTTT,CASSFGDRKHEKLFF
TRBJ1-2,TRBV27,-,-,TGTGCCAGCAGTTTAAGCGGGGCGTCTCACTATGGCTACACCTTC,CASSLSGASHYGYTF
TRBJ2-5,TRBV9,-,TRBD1,TGTGCCAGCAGCGTGGGACAGGGCGAAGAGACCCAGTACTTC,CASSVGQGEETQYF
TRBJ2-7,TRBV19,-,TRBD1,TGTGCCAGTAGTCCCGACAGGGGAGGCTACGAGCAGTACTTC,CASSPDRGGYEQYF
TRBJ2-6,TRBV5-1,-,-,TGCGCCAGCAGCTTACAGAACTCTGGGGCCAACGTCCTGACTTTC,CASSLQNSGANVLTF
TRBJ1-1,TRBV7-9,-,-,TGTGCCAGCAGCTTAGGCGGGGCTGAAGCTTTCTTT,CASSLGGAEAFF
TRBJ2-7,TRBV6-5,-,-,TGTGCCAGCGGCCCTACAGTCAATCCCTACGAGCAGTACTTC,CASGPTVNPYEQYF
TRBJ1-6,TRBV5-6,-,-,TGTGCCAGCAGCCGAGACAGTGGGAATTCACCCCTCCACTTT,CASSRDSGNSPLHF
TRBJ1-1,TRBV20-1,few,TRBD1,TGCAGTGCTAGTGGGACAGGGGCCACTGAAGCTTTCTTT,CSASGTGATEAFF
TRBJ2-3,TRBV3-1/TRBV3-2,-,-,TGTGCCAGCAGCTCAAGGCGGTCAGATACGCAGTATTTT,CASSSRRSDTQYF
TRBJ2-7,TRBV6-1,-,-,TGTGCCAGCAGGCCACTTCAGGGATTGGCAAAGCAGTACTTC,CASRPLQGLAKQYF
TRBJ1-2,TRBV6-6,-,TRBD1,TGTGCCAGCCAGACCCGAACAGGGGCCGGGGGCTACACCTTC,CASQTRTGAGGYTF
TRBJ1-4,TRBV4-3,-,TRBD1,TGCGCCAGCAGCCAAGGGGACAGGGGTGCCGAAAAACTGTTTTTT,CASSQGDRGAEKLFF
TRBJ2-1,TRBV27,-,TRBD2,TGTGCCAGCAGTCCGCGGGGGACTAGCGGTTACAATGAGCAGTTCTTC,CASSPRGTSGYNEQFF
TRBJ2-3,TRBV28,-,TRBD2,TGTGCCAGCAGTTTGGGGGGACTAGCGGTTACAGATACGCAGTATTTT,CASSLGGLAVTDTQYF
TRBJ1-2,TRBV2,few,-,TGTGCCAGCAGTGAAGGGTTACACAGGGTTGGCTATGGCTACACCTTC,CASSEGLHRVGYGYTF
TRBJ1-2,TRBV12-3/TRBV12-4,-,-,TGTGCCAGCAGATTACAGGGAAGGTACACCTTC,CASRLQGRYTF
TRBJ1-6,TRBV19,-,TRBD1,TGTGCCAGTAGTGTGGGACTCAGGGGGAATTCACCCCTCCACTTT,CASSVGLRGNSPLHF
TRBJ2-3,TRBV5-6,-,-,TGTGCCAGCAGCTTCGACAGAACTAGCACAGATACGCAGTATTTT,CASSFDRTSTDTQYF
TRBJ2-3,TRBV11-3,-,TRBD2,TGTGCCAGCAGCTTAAGATGGAGTAGCGGGAGCACAGATACGCAGTATTTT,CASSLRWSSGSTDTQYF
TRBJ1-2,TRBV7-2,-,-,TGTGCCAGCAGCTTAGGTCCACGAGCCTATGGCTACACCTTC,CASSLGPRAYGYTF
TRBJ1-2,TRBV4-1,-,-,TGCGCCAGCAGCCAAGAAGTTGTTCGGGGCTATGGCTACACCTTC,CASSQEVVRGYGYTF
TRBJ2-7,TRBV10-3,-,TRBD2,TGTGCCATCAAAAAGACTAGCGGGGGTGGCGAGCAGTACTTC,CAIKKTSGGGEQYF
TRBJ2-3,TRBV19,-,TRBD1,TGTGCCAGTAGTATACCAGGGGGCGGAACAGATACGCAGTATTTT,CASSIPGGGTDTQYF
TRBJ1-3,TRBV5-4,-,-,TGTGCCAGCACGGGGAGGGATGAAAACACCATATATTTT,CASTGRDENTIYF
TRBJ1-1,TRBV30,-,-,TGTGCCTGGAGTGTACATGGAGACACTGAAGCTTTCTTT,CAWSVHGDTEAFF
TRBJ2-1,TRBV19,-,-,TGTGCCAGTAGTGCCTACGACCGGGACTTCAACAATGAGCAGTTCTTC,CASSAYDRDFNNEQFF
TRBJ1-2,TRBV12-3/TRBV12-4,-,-,TGTGCCAGCAGAGGAACAGGGTCCTATGGCTACACCTTC,CASRGTGSYGYTF
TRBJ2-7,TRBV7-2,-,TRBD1,TGTGCCAGCAGCAACACCCTCCGGGACAGGGGGCCCGAGCAGTACTTC,CASSNTLRDRGPEQYF
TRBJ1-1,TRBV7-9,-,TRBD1,TGTGCCAGCAGCTTCTTGGTGGACAGGCCTCGCGAAACTTTCTTT,CASSFLVDRPRETFF
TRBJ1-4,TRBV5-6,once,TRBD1,TGTGCCAGCGCTCGCCGGACAGGGCTAGGGGAAAAACTGTTTTTT,CASARRTGLGEKLFF
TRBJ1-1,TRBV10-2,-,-,TGCGCCAGCTCACACCAGGCGACTGAAGCTTTCTTT,CASSHQATEAFF
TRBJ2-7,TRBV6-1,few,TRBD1,TGTGCCAGCAGTGAGGACAGGGGCACCCTGTGCGAGCAGTACTTC,CASSEDRGTLCEQYF
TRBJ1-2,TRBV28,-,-,TGTGCCAGCAGTTTAATGCAGGGCGGCTATGGCTACACCTTC,CASSLMQGGYGYTF
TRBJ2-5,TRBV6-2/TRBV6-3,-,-,TGTGCCAGCAGTTACTACCAGGGATCCGAGACCCAGTACTTC,CASSYYQGSETQYF
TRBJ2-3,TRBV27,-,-,TGTGCCAGCCTCGAGCGAAACACAGATACGCAGTATTTT,CASLERNTDTQYF
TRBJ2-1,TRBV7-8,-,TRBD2,TGTGCCAGCAGCTTGTTGGGACTAGCTAGCGAGCAGTTCTTC,CASSLLGLASEQFF
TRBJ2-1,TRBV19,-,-,TGTGCCAGTAGCAAAGCCCCCCCCTCTACCCTCAATGAGCAGTTCTTC,CASSKAPPSTLNEQFF
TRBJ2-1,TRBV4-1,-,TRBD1,TGCGCCAGCAGCCCTACAGGGGGTTCCTACAATGAGCAGTTCTTC,CASSPTGGSYNEQFF
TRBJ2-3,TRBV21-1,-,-,TGTGCCAGCAGCAAAAGGAAGGGGGCGGCCGATTATGCTAGGACAGATACGCAGTATTTT,CASSKRKGAADYARTDTQYF
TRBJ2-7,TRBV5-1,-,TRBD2,TGCGCCAGCAGCTTGGCCCCTAGCGGGAGTGTCAACGAGCAGTACTTC,CASSLAPSGSVNEQYF
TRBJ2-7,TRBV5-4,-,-,TGTGCCAGCAGCCCCGGTTCCAACTACGAGCAGTACTTC,CASSPGSNYEQYF
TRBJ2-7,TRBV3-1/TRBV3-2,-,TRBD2,TGTGCCAGCAGCCCTCTAGCCGGGACTACCTACGAGCAGTACTTC,CASSPLAGTTYEQYF